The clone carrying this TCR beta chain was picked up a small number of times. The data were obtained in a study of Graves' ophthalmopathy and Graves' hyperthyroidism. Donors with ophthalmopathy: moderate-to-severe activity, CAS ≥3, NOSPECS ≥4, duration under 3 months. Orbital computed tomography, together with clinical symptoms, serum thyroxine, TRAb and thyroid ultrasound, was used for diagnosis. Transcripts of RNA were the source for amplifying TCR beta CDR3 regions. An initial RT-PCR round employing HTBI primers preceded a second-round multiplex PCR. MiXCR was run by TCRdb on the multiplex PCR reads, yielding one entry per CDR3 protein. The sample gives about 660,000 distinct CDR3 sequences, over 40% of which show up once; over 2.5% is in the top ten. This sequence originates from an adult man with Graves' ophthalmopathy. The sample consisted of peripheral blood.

CDR3 residues: CASSEYKDEQYF. In DNA form, the CDR3 reads TGTGCCAGCAGTGAATATAAGGACGAGCAGTACTTC. V gene TRBV25-1 combines with J gene TRBJ2-7; D call uncertain. The CDR3 covers 12 residues. CDR1 MGHDK and CDR2 SYGVNS come from the germline V gene. V lost 0 bases, J lost 5 bases, and 5 bases lay in between.